This T cell receptor (beta chain) was obtained from a study of blood T cell repertoires in COVID-19. Source study methods: Reference gene primer amplification yielded estimated nucleated cell counts. Only in-frame clones appear in the TCRdb table, and some are missing; sequencing was by immunoSEQ multiplex PCR. That table is the source of V, J and clone size, and D and trimming were worked out from the DNA. This sample has a few hundred thousand clones, with under 95% found just once. Those who participated ranged in age from 18 to 89 years and resided in about two dozen US areas. Participants reported their clinical history, and cohort assignment relied on those reports. Cohort 3 donors were reported recovered after two negative PCRs, clearance, or symptom resolution. Trimming shortened V by 5 bases and J by 4 bases, and 12 bases separated the two germline ends. Germline V gene sequence: CDR1 MNHEY, CDR2 SVGEGT. The CDR3 length is 13 residues.

Sequencing was carried out using PBMCs or T cells enriched from blood (not recorded which). The rearrangement links TRBV6-2 or TRBV6-3 to TRBJ2-7; D possibly corresponds to TRBD2 (5 bases). The sequence came from a woman aged 25 to 39 who had recovered from COVID-19. Here the CDR3 DNA reads TGTGCCAGCAGTACCCGACGGACTTACGAGCAGTACTTC. This sequence encodes CASSTRRTYEQYF.